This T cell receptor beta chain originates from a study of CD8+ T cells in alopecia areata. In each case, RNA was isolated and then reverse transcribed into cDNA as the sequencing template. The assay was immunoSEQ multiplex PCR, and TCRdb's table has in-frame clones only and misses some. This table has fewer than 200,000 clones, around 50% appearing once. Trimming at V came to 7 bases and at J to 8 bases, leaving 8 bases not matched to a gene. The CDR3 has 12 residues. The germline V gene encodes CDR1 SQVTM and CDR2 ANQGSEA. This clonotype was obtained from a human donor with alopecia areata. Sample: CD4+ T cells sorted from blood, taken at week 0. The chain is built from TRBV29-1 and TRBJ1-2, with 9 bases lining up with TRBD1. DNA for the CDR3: TGCAGCGACCGGGGACAGGGTCAAGGCTACACCTTC. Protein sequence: CSDRGQGQGYTF.